The T cell receptor (beta chain) described here comes from a study of metastatic and nonmetastatic thyroid tumors. This clone was detected only a few times. TCRdb reassembled clones from the PCR reads with MiXCR. The sample comprises some 30,000 clones, 33% of which are singletons, and about 15% rests with the top ten. Each patient went into thyroid surgery without having received any treatment. This sequence was found in a female donor with papillary thyroid cancer or a benign thyroid nodule (not recorded which). Some clones in this sample may be carry-over from other donors' samples. The sequenced sample consisted of tumor tissue.

CDR3: CASSPAPGDTGELFF. DNA for the CDR3: TGTGCCAGCAGCCCGGCGCCTGGGGACACCGGGGAGCTGTTTTTT. The chain combines TRBV27 with TRBJ2-2; D remains unclear. CDR1 and CDR2 (germline): MNHEY, SMNVEV (reference sequence). The CDR3 loop spans 15 amino acids. Trimming stripped 6 bases from V and 3 bases from J, with 14 bases between.